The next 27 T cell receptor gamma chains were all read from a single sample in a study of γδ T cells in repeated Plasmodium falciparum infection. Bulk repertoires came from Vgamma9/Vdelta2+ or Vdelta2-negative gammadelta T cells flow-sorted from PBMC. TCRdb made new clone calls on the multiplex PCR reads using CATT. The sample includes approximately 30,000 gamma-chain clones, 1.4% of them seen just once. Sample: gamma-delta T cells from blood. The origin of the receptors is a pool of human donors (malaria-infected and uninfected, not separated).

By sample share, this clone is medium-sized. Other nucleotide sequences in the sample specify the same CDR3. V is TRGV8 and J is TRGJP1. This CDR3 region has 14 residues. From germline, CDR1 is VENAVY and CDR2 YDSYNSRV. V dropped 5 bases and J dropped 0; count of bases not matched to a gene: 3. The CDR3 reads CATWVYTTGWFKIF. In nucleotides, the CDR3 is TGTGCCACCTGGGTCTATACCACTGGTTGGTTCAAGATATTT.

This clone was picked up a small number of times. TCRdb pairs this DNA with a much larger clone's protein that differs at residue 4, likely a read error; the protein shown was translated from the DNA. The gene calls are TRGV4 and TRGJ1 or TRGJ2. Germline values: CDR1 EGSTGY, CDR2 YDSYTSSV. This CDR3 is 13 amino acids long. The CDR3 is CATRDAFYYKKLF. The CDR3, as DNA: TGTGCCACCCGGGATGCCTTTTATTATAAGAAACTCTTT.

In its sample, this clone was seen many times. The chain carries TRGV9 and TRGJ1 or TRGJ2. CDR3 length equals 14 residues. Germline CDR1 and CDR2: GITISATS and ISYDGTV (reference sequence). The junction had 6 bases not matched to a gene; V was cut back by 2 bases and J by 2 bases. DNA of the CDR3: TGTGCCTTGTGGGAGGATGGGTATTATTATAAGAAACTCTTT. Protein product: CALWEDGYYYKKLF.

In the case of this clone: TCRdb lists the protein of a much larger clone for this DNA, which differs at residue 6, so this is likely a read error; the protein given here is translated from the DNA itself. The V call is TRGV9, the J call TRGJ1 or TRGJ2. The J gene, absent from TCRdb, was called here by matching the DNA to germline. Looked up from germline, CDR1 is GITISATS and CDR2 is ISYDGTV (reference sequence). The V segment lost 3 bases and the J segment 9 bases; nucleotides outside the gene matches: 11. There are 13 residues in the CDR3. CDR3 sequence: CALWEPSGPKKLF. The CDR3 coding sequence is TGTGCCTTGTGGGAGCCCTCGGGACCTAAGAAACTCTTT.

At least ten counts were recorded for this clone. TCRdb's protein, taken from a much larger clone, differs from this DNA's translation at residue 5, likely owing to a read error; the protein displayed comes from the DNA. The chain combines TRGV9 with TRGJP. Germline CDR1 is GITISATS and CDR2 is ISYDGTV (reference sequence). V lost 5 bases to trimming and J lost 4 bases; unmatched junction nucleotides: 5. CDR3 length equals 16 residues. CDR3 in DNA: TGTGCCTTGTGGGGAGATCAAGAGTTGGGCAAAAAAATCAAGGTATTT. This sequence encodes CALWGDQELGKKIKVF.

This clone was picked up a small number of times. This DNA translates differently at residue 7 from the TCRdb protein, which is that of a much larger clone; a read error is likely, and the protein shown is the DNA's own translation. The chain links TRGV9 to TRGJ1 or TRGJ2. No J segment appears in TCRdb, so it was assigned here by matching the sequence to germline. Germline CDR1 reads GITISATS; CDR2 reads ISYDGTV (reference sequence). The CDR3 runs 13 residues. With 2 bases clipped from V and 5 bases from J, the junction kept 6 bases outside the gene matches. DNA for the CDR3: TGTGCCTTGTGGGAGGCGGAACATTATAAGAAACTCTTT. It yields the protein CALWEAEHYKKLF.

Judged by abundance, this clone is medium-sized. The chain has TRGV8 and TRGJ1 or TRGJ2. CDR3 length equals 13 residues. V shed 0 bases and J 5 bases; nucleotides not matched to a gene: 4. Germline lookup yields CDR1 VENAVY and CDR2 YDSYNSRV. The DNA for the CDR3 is TGTGCCACCTGGGATAGGCGGGATTATAAGAAACTCTTT. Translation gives CATWDRRDYKKLF.

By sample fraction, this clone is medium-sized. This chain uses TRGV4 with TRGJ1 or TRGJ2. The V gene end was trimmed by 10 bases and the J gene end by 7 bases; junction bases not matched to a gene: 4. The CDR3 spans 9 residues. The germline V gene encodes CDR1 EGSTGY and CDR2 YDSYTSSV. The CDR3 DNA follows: TGTGCCACATTGTATAAGAAACTCTTT. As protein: CATLYKKLF.

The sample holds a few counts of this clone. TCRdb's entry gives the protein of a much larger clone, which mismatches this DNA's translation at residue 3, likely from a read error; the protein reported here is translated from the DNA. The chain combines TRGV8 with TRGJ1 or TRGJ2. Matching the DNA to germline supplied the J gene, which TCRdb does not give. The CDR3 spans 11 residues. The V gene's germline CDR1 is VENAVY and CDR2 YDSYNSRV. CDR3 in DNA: TGTGCCAACTGGGGCCGAACGAAGAAACTCTTT. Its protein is CANWGRTKKLF.

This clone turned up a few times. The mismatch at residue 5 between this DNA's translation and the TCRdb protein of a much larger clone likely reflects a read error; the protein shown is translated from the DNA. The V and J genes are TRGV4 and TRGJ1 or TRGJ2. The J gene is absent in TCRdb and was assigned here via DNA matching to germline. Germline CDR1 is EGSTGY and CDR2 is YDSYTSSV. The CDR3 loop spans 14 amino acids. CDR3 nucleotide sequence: TGTGCCACCTGGGGTGGGCTGGAATATTATAAGAAACTCTTT. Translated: CATWGGLEYYKKLF.

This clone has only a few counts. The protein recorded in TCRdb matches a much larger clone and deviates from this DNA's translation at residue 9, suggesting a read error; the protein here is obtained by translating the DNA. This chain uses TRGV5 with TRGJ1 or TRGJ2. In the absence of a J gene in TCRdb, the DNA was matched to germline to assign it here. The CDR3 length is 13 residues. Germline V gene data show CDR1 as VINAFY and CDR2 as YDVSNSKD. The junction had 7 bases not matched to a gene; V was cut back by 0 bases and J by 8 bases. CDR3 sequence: CATWDRHGHKKLF. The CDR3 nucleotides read TGTGCCACCTGGGACAGGCACGGTCATAAGAAACTCTTT.

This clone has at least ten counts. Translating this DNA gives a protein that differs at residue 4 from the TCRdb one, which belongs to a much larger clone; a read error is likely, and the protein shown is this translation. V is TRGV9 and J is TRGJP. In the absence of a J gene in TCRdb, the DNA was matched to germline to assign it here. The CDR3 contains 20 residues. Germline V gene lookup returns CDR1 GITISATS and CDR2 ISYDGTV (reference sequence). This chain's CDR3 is CALREVPTWEKELGKKIKVF. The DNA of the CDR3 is TGTGCCTTGCGGGAGGTCCCAACCTGGGAGAAAGAGTTGGGCAAAAAAATCAAGGTATTT.

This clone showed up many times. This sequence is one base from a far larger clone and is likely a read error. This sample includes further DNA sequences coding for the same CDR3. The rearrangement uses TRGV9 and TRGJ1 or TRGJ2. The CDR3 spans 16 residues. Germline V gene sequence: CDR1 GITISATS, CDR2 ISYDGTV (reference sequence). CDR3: CALWEVIGGAYYKKLF. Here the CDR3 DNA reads TGTGCCCTGTGGGAGGTCATCGGGGGAGCTTATTATAAGAAACTCTTT.

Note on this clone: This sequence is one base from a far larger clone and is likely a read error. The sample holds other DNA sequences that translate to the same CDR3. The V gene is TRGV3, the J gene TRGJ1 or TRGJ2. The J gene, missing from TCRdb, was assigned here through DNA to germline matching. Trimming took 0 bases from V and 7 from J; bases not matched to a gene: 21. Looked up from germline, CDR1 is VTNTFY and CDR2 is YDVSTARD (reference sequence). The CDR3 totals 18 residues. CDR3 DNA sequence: TGTGCCACCTGGGACAGGCGAATAGCCAGGACCCTTTACTATAAGAAACTCTTT. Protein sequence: CATWDRRIARTLYYKKLF.

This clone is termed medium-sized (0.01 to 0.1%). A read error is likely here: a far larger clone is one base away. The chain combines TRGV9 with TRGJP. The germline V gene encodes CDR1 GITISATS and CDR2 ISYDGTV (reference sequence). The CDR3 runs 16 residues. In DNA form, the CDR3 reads TGTGCCTCGTGGGAGGTGCAAGAGTTGGGCAAAAAAATCAAGGTATTT. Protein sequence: CASWEVQELGKKIKVF.

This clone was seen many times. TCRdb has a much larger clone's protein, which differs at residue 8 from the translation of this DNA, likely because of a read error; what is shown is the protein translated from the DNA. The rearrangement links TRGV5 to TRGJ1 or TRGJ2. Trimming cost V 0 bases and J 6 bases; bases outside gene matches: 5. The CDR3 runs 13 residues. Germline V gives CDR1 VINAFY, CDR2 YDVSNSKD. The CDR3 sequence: CATWDRPSYKKLF. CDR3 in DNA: TGTGCCACCTGGGACAGGCCCTCTTATAAGAAACTCTTT.

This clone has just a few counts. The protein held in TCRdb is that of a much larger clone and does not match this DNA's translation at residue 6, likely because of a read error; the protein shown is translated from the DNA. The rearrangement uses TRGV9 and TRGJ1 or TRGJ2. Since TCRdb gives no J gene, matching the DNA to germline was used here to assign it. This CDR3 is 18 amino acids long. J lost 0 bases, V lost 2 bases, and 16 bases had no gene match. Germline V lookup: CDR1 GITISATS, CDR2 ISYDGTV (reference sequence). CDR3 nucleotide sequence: TGTGCCTTGTGGGAGGAATCCCAAGGGCTATCGAATTATTATAAGAAACTCTTT. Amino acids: CALWEESQGLSNYYKKLF.

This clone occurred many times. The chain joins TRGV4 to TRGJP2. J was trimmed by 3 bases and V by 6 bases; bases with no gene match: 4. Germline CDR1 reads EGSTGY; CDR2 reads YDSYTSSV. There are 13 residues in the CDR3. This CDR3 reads CATWLCSDWIKTF. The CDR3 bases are TGTGCCACCTGGTTATGTAGTGATTGGATCAAGACGTTT.

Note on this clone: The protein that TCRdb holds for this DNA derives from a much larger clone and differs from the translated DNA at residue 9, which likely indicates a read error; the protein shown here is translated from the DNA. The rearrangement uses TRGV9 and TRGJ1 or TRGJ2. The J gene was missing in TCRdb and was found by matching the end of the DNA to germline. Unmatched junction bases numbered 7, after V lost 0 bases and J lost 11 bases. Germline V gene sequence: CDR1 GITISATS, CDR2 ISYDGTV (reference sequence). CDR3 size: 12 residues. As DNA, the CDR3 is TGTGCCTTGTGGGAGGTGCATCGGGAGAAACTCTTT. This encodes CALWEVHREKLF.

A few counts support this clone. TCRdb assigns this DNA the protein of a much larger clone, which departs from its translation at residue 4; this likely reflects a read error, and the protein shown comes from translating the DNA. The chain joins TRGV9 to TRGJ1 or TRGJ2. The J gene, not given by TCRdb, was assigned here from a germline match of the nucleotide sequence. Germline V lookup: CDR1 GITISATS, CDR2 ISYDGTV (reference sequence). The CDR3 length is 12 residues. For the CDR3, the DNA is TGTGCCTTGCGGGAGGCTACTGATAAGAAACTCTTT. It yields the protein CALREATDKKLF.

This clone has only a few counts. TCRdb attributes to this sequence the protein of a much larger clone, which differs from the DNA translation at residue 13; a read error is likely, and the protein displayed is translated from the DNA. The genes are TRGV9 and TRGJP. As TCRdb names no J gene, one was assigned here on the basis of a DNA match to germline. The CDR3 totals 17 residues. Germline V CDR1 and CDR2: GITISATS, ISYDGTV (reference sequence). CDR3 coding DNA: TGTGCCTTGTGGGAGGATGGTTTGGAGTTGGGCAAAAGAATCAAGGTATTT. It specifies CALWEDGLELGKRIKVF.

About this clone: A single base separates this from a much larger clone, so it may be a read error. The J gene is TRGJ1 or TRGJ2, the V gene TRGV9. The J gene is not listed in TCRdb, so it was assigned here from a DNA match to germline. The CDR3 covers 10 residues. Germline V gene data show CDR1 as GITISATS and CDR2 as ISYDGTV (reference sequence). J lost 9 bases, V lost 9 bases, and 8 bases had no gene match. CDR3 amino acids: CALGTFKKLF. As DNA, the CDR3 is TGTGCCTTGGGGACGTTTAAGAAACTCTTT.

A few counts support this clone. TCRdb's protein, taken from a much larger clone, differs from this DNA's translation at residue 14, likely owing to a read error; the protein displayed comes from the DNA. Here the CDR3 reads CALWEAQSPQLGKRIKVF. Written as DNA, the CDR3 is TGTGCCTTGTGGGAGGCTCAATCCCCACAGTTGGGCAAAAGAATCAAGGTATTT. The chain recombines TRGV9 with TRGJP. In the absence of a J gene in TCRdb, the DNA was matched to germline to assign it here. The CDR3 totals 18 residues. From germline, CDR1 is GITISATS and CDR2 ISYDGTV (reference sequence).

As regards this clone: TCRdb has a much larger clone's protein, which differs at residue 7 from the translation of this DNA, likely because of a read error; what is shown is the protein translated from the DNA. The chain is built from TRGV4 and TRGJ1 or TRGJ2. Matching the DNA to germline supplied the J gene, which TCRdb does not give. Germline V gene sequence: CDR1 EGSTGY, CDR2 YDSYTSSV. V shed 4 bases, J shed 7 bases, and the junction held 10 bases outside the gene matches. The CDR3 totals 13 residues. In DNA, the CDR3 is TGTGCCACCTGGGAGCTAGGGGGGTATAAGAAACTCTTT. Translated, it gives CATWELGGYKKLF.

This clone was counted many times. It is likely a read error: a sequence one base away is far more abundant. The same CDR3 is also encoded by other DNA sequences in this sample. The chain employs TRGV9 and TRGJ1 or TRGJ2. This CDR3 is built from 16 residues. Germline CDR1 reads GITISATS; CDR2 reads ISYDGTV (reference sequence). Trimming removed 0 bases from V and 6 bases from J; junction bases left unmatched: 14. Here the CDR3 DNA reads TGTGCCTTGTGGGAGGTGCAGGCCCTACTTATTTATAAGAAACTCTTT. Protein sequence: CALWEVQALLIYKKLF.

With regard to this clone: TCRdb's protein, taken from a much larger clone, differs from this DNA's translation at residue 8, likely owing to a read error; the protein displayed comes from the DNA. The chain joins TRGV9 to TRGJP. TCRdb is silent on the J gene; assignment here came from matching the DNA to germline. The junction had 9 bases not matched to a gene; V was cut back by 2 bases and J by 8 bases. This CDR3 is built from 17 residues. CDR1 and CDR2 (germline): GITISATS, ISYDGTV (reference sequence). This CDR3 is CALWEDLSQLGKKIKVF. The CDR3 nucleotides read TGTGCCTTGTGGGAGGACCTATCCCAGTTGGGCAAAAAAATCAAGGTATTT.

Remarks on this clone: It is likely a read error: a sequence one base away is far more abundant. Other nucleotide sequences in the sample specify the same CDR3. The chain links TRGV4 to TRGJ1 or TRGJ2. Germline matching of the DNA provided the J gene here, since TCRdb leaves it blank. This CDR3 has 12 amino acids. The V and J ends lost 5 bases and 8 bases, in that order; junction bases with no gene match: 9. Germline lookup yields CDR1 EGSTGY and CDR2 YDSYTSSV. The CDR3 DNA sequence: TGTGCCACCTGGGTTCACGGCCATAAGAAACTCTTT. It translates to CATWVHGHKKLF.